This T cell receptor (beta chain) was captured by sequencing in a study of T cell repertoires in cytomegalovirus infection. About the research overall: Public signatures in TCR beta pointed to CMV infection and matching HLA type.

TCRdb redid the calling of the reads with MiXCR, one entry per CDR3 protein. The sample consists of 490,000 or so distinct CDR3 sequences, roughly 12% of them appearing once. Germline values: CDR1 SGHTA, CDR2 FQGNSA. The CDR3 runs to 15 residues. The V segment lost 5 bases and the J segment 3 bases; nucleotides outside the gene matches: 4. Study observations and caveats: Public TCR beta family frequency separated CMV-and-HLA carriers, including in an independent cohort. Dominating the ex vivo response were HLA-C-restricted CMV-specific TCR beta clonotypes.

In this sample, this clonotype turned up many times. Its antigen is unknown. The material sequenced was PBMCs. The chain employs TRBV7-2 and TRBJ2-1; 10 bases are shared with TRBD1. This TCR was recovered from a human donor in good health (CMV status not recorded). Some clones in this sample may be carry-over from other donors' samples. The chain's CDR3 is CASSLTGGVYNEQFF. The CDR3 bases are TGTGCCAGCAGCCTGACAGGGGGCGTCTACAATGAGCAGTTCTTC.